These T cell receptor beta chains were read from a single sample in a study of OX40 agonist ivuxolimab in advanced cancers. Produced via immunoSEQ multiplex PCR; TCRdb's table is partial and in-frame only. The sample yields approximately 70,000 clones, 75% to 95% seen once. The source was CD4+ or CD8+ T cells sorted from blood, collected in a trial of the OX40 agonist ivuxolimab. These receptor sequences come from an adult with an advanced solid tumor such as melanoma, head and neck, liver or kidney cancer. The CDR3 runs from the conserved cysteine through the conserved F or W. Not all rows give a size; the values are once, few, many and, for expanded clones, a class.

abundance | len | j_gene | v_gene | CDR3aa
. | 13 | TRBJ2-2 | TRBV6-5 | CASSYTYTGELFF
once | 17 | TRBJ2-5 | TRBV5-1 | CASSLGSGRSIHETQYF
. | 13 | TRBJ1-1 | TRBV6-5 | CASSATGNTEAFF
. | 15 | TRBJ2-1 | TRBV6-5 | CASSSLPGRNNEQFF
. | 12 | TRBJ2-1 | TRBV7-9 | CASSFGASEQFF
. | 13 | TRBJ2-5 | TRBV7-9 | CASRPLSGETQYF
. | 16 | TRBJ2-2 | TRBV27 | CASSFSVGTVTGELFF
. | 13 | TRBJ1-2 | TRBV6-5 | CASSLVGAHGYTF
once | 15 | TRBJ1-3 | TRBV27 | CASREDLSSGNTIYF
. | 17 | TRBJ2-7 | TRBV7-9 | CASSSTGTGALYHEQYF
. | 12 | TRBJ2-7 | TRBV28 | CASRPQGSEQYF
. | 17 | TRBJ1-1 | TRBV9 | CASSAQQGWTMNTEAFF
. | 15 | TRBJ1-1 | TRBV25-1 | CASSETGMLNTEAFF
. | 16 | TRBJ2-1 | TRBV28 | CASSSLRDSPNNEQFF
once | 11 | TRBJ1-1 | TRBV29-1 | CSADGGTEAFF
. | 12 | TRBJ2-1 | TRBV28 | CASSSLGDEQFF
once | 15 | TRBJ2-2 | TRBV6-5 | CASREQGYKTGELFF
few | 14 | TRBJ1-1 | TRBV19 | CASSAGQGGTEAFF
. | 11 | TRBJ2-7 | TRBV7-9 | CASSYGDEQYF
. | 12 | TRBJ1-2 | TRBV7-9 | CASSGQYYGYTF
few | 16 | TRBJ1-1 | TRBV9 | CASSHPVGQGNTEAFF
. | 16 | TRBJ2-2 | TRBV9 | CASSVGGQGFTGELFF
. | 15 | TRBJ2-3 | TRBV10-3 | CAISDEQEYTDTQYF
few | 16 | TRBJ2-1 | TRBV9 | CASSAGLATLGNEQFF
. | 15 | TRBJ2-7 | TRBV7-9 | CASSLNPGDSYEQYF
. | 12 | TRBJ1-1 | TRBV19 | CASRHGNTEAFF
. | 16 | TRBJ1-5 | TRBV28 | CASSVTGEDSNQPQHF
. | 13 | TRBJ1-1 | TRBV19 | CASSIDRDTEAFF
. | 15 | TRBJ1-5 | TRBV30 | CAWSEGGGIHQPQHF
once | 15 | TRBJ1-1 | TRBV9 | CASSDDGLSGTEAFF
. | 17 | TRBJ1-3 | TRBV27 | CASSSIQAGSSGNTIYF
. | 13 | TRBJ2-1 | TRBV27 | CASSWTENNEQFF
few | 13 | TRBJ1-1 | TRBV30 | CAWSEGVNTEAFF
. | 15 | TRBJ1-1 | TRBV19 | CASSIRAAENTEAFF
. | 12 | TRBJ2-7 | TRBV10-1 | CATRSLSYEQYF
many | 15 | TRBJ2-7 | TRBV7-9 | CASSQPGTGYSEQYF
. | 13 | TRBJ1-1 | TRBV14 | CASSQAGTGSHKF
few | 13 | TRBJ2-7 | TRBV6-5 | CASSYSGPYEQYF
. | 15 | TRBJ1-1 | TRBV9 | CASSAEGQGNTEAFF
. | 16 | TRBJ1-1 | TRBV10-3 | CAISDREGTLWAEAFF
few | 20 | TRBJ1-5 | TRBV30 | CAWSGDTIRGQGRNRQPQHF
. | 11 | TRBJ1-5 | TRBV19 | CASGLNQPQHF
. | 12 | TRBJ1-2 | TRBV7-9 | CASTSRGDGYTF
few | 10 | TRBJ1-2 | TRBV2 | CASRASGYTF
once | 15 | TRBJ2-7 | TRBV7-9 | CASSSRGQGAYEQYF
. | 17 | TRBJ2-1 | TRBV4-2 | CASSQDRDVWGTIEQFF
. | 16 | TRBJ2-7 | TRBV4-3 | CASSQERGGLAPEQYF
few | 16 | TRBJ1-4 | TRBV11-1 | CASSTGQGALSEKLFF
. | 14 | TRBJ1-2 | TRBV4-3 | CASSQDTGSYGYTF
. | 14 | TRBJ1-1 | TRBV28 | CASSLTGEIAEAFF
. | 16 | TRBJ2-3 | TRBV4-3 | CASSQDLLLNTDTQYF
once | 15 | TRBJ1-2 | TRBV5-1 | CASRWDRGSNYGYTF